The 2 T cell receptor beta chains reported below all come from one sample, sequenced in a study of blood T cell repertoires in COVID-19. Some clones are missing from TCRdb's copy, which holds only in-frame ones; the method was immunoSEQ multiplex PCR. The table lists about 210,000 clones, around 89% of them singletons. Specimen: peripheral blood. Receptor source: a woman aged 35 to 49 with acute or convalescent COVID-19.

The CDR3 region is CASSLEQESYGYTF. CDR3 nucleotides: TGCGCCAGCAGCTTGGAACAGGAATCCTATGGCTACACCTTC. J is TRBJ1-2 and V is TRBV5-1; tentative D call: TRBD1 (5 bases). This CDR3 region has 14 residues. Per the germline V gene, CDR1 is SGHRS and CDR2 is YFSETQ. V was trimmed by 0 bases and J by 4 bases, leaving 10 bases between them.

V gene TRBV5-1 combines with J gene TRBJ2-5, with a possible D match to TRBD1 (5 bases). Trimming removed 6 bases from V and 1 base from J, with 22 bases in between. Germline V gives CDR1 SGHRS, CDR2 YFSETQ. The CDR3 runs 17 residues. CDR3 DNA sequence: TGCGCCAGCAAGGAATCGCCGGTCAGGGTGTTCCAAGAGACCCAGTACTTC. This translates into CASKESPVRVFQETQYF.